This passage covers 13 T cell receptor beta chains from one sample sequenced in a study of OX40 agonist ivuxolimab in advanced cancers. To prepare the library, the immunoSEQ multiplex PCR assay was applied. The immuneACCESS repertoire file appears here via TCRdb, limited to in-frame rearrangements. These files lack a portion of the clones; in checked studies, under half of the deficit traces to unresolved V genes, and the cause of the others is not known. The sample includes about 60,000 clones, with 85% observed a single time. Clones ranked in the top ten supply about 4.2% of the sample. The sequencing here drew on CD4+ or CD8+ T cells sorted from blood, taken in a trial of the OX40 agonist ivuxolimab. These receptors were collected from an adult with an advanced solid tumor such as melanoma, head and neck, liver or kidney cancer.

The rearrangement uses TRBV4-2 and TRBJ1-4, with D possibly matching TRBD1 (6 bases). With 5 bases removed from V and 5 bases from J, the gap between germline ends came to 15 bases. CDR1 is LGHNA and CDR2 is YNFKEQ in the germline V gene. The CDR3 totals 15 residues. The CDR3 loop reads CASSERTAQNEKLFF. The CDR3, as DNA: TGTGCCAGCAGCGAAAGGACAGCCCAGAATGAAAAACTGTTTTTT.

The chain combines TRBV29-1 with TRBJ2-6, with D perhaps matching TRBD1 or TRBD2 (5 bases each). There are 14 residues in the CDR3. CDR1 and CDR2 (germline): SQVTM, ANQGSEA. Trimming took off 6 bases at V and 2 bases at J, with 11 bases between the two ends. CDR3: CSVDSGTGANVLTF. The DNA of the CDR3 is TGCAGCGTGGACTCAGGGACTGGGGCCAACGTCCTGACTTTC. The whole variable domain, filled in from reference TRBV29-1 and TRBJ2-6, reads SAVISQKPSRDICQRGTSLTIQCQVDSQVTMMFWYRQQPGQSLTLIATANQGSEATYESGFVIDKFPISRPNLTFSTLTVSNMSPEDSSIYLCSVDSGTGANVLTFGAGSRLTVL.

J is TRBJ2-1 and V is TRBV28; the match to TRBD2 covers 9 bases. J was trimmed by 7 bases and V by 7 bases; bases with no gene match: 11. The CDR3 loop spans 15 amino acids. Germline values: CDR1 MDHEN, CDR2 SYDVKM. Here the CDR3 reads CASTKQRGAGNEQFF. The CDR3 DNA follows: TGTGCCAGCACCAAACAGCGGGGGGCTGGTAATGAGCAGTTCTTC.

J is TRBJ2-3 and V is TRBV5-1, with D tentatively TRBD1 (5 bases). The CDR3 contains 14 residues. Germline loops: CDR1 SGHRS, CDR2 YFSETQ. Trimming took off 1 base at V and 5 bases at J, with 11 bases between the two ends. Here the CDR3 reads CASSLSQGGDTQYF. Here the CDR3 DNA reads TGCGCCAGCAGCTTGAGTCAGGGCGGAGATACGCAGTATTTT.

The rearrangement links TRBV7-8 to TRBJ1-3; D is ambiguous. CDR3 size: 14 residues. Germline-derived CDR1 and CDR2 are SGHVS and FQNEAQ. Trimming pared 4 bases from V and 2 bases from J, leaving 9 bases between. The CDR3 nucleotides read TGTGCCAGCAGCTCCGGGATAACTGGAAACACCATATATTTT. It translates to CASSSGITGNTIYF.

This clone was counted once. V is TRBV30 and J is TRBJ2-7; 7 positions match TRBD2. This CDR3 spans 13 amino acids. V shed 2 bases and J 2 bases; nucleotides not matched to a gene: 3. The germline V gene encodes CDR1 GTSNPN and CDR2 SVGIG (reference sequence). This CDR3 is CAWSHGTTYEQYF. DNA for the CDR3: TGTGCCTGGAGTCATGGGACTACCTACGAGCAGTACTTC.

The chain couples TRBV30 to TRBJ2-1, with D hard to call. The V end was cut by 7 bases, the J end by 2 bases, with 6 bases between. This CDR3 has 11 residues. Germline values: CDR1 GTSNPN, CDR2 SVGIG (reference sequence). The CDR3 spells CALRTYNEQFF. CDR3 nucleotides: TGTGCCTTGAGGACCTACAATGAGCAGTTCTTC. Supplemented by reference TRBV30 and TRBJ2-1, the full variable domain reads SQTIHQWPATLVQPVGSPLSLECTVEGTSNPNLYWYRQAAGRGLQLLFYSVGIGQISSEVPQNLSASRPQDRQFILSSKKLLLSDSGFYLCALRTYNEQFFGPGTRLTVL.

The genes are TRBV10-1 and TRBJ2-2, with D possibly matching TRBD2 (6 bases). Germline CDR1 and CDR2: WNHNN and SYGVQD (reference sequence). Trimming stripped 3 bases from V and 1 base from J, with 6 bases between. This CDR3 comprises 14 residues. Written as DNA, the CDR3 is TGCGCCAGCAGTGATAGCGGGAACACCGGGGAGCTGTTTTTT. It encodes CASSDSGNTGELFF.

J is TRBJ2-7 and V is TRBV5-4; TRBD2 matches at 10 bases. Per the germline V gene, CDR1 is SGHNT and CDR2 is YYREEE (reference sequence). V was pared by 2 bases and J by 5 bases, with 7 bases of the junction left unmatched. The CDR3 extends over 15 amino acids. The CDR3 DNA sequence: TGTGCCAGCAGCTTATTAGCGGGAGGTGGCCACGAGCAGTACTTC. Its translation is CASSLLAGGGHEQYF.

This clone was seen a handful of times. This sequence joins TRBV7-3 and TRBJ2-5, with 9 bases that match TRBD2. The V and J ends lost 0 bases and 5 bases, in that order; junction bases with no gene match: 4. This CDR3 has 15 residues. Looked up from germline, CDR1 is SGHTA and CDR2 is FQGTGA. The CDR3 is CASSLTSGSLETQYF. CDR3 in DNA: TGTGCCAGCAGCTTAACTAGCGGGAGTCTGGAGACCCAGTACTTC.

J is TRBJ2-5 and V is TRBV10-3; D is undetermined. The CDR3 has 16 residues. Germline CDR1 is ENHRY and CDR2 is SYGVKD. The germline V and J ends were trimmed by 2 bases and 6 bases, with 19 bases remaining between them. The CDR3 spells CAISEEARTGVKTQYF. CDR3 sequence (DNA): TGTGCCATCAGTGAGGAGGCGAGGACGGGCGTGAAGACCCAGTACTTC.

The chain recombines TRBV2 with TRBJ1-6; 7 bases match TRBD1. The CDR3 runs 15 residues. Germline V gene data show CDR1 as SNHLY and CDR2 as FYNNEI. The J segment lost 5 bases and the V segment lost 4 bases, leaving 5 bases of the junction unmatched. CDR3 sequence: CASSVGQPNNSPLHF. In nucleotides, the CDR3 is TGTGCCAGCAGTGTGGGACAGCCGAATAATTCACCCCTCCACTTT.

The rearrangement uses TRBV18 and TRBJ2-5; D not resolved. The germline V and J ends were trimmed by 2 bases and 1 base, with 11 bases remaining between them. This CDR3 region has 15 residues. CDR1 KGHSH and CDR2 LQKENI come from the germline V gene. CDR3 DNA sequence: TGTGCCAGCTCACCAACGATTACAGCCCAAGAGACCCAGTACTTC. Protein: CASSPTITAQETQYF.